The entry below describes one T cell receptor beta chain. The antigen is undetermined. Time point described: week 11, during vaccination. Topical imiquimod was applied with each vaccine dose, which held 300 ug of mutant IDH1 20-mer peptide. Libraries were prepared by immunoSEQ multiplex PCR; TCRdb keeps only in-frame clonotypes and omits some of them. This sample has roughly 57,000 clones, with around 91% found just once. The entry originates in a study of a mutant IDH1 vaccine in newly diagnosed glioma. The clonotype comes from a man in his forties or fifties with glioma. The sequenced sample was PBMCs, obtained from a glioma patient whose treatment included an IDH1 peptide vaccine.

The CDR3 sequence: CASSWDFYGYNEQFF. The CDR3, as DNA: TGTGCCAGCAGTTGGGACTTCTACGGATACAATGAGCAGTTCTTC. The chain couples TRBV28 to TRBJ2-1, with TRBD2 as a possible D gene (6 bases). Trimming removed 4 bases from V and 4 bases from J, with 14 bases in between. Per germline, CDR1 MDHEN and CDR2 SYDVKM. The CDR3 contains 15 residues.